This passage covers 32 T cell receptor beta chains from one sample sequenced in a study of cytomegalovirus exposure and HLA in healthy donors. The study ran its PCR with 60 Vbeta and 13 Jbeta primers. Libraries were prepared by immunoSEQ multiplex PCR; TCRdb keeps only in-frame clonotypes and omits some of them. The sample contains almost 200,000 clones, around 79% of which appear only once. The sequencing input was PBMCs. Every receptor here comes from a male donor in good health and CMV-seropositive.

The chain employs TRBV20-1 and TRBJ2-3; D unclear. The germline V gene has CDR1 DFQATT and CDR2 SNEGSKA (reference sequence). CDR3 length: 11 residues. The CDR3 region is CSRLDRDTQYF. As DNA, the CDR3 is TGCAGCCGACTGGATAGAGATACGCAGTATTTT.

This chain joins TRBV20-1 and TRBJ2-3; D unclear. Germline V CDR1 and CDR2: DFQATT, SNEGSKA (reference sequence). This CDR3 contains 10 residues. V was pared by 5 bases and J by 2 bases, with 2 bases between. In nucleotides, the CDR3 is TGCAGTGCTTACACAGATACGCAGTATTTT. Protein: CSAYTDTQYF.

As for this clone: The junction and the germline gene differ at one end; a read error may be behind it. The rearrangement uses TRBV7-7 and TRBJ2-3; the match to TRBD2 covers 8 bases. Germline V gene lookup returns CDR1 SSHAT and CDR2 FNYEAQ (reference sequence). CDR3 length: 15 amino acids. The CDR3 DNA reads TGTGCTAGCAGCTCCAGCGGGGGAAACACAGATACGCAGTATTTT. It translates to CASSSSGGNTDTQYF.

The chain is built from TRBV11-3 and TRBJ2-2, with 10 bases aligning to TRBD1. Germline-derived CDR1 and CDR2 are SGHNT and YENEEA. V was pared by 5 bases and J by 6 bases, with 3 bases of the junction left unmatched. The CDR3 covers 14 residues. The CDR3 DNA follows: TGTGCCAGCAGCGACAGGGGGCCCCCCGGGGAGCTGTTTTTT. It codes for CASSDRGPPGELFF.

The gene calls are TRBV6-8 and TRBJ1-1; D is possibly TRBD1 (6 bases). The CDR3 sequence is 14 residues long. Germline V lookup: CDR1 MNHGY, CDR2 SAAAGT. Trimming shortened V by 4 bases and J by 4 bases, and 13 bases separated the two germline ends. The CDR3 loop is CASSFKGVPTEAFF. CDR3 sequence (DNA): TGTGCCAGCAGTTTTAAGGGGGTTCCCACTGAAGCTTTCTTT.

This clone was recorded only once. This chain joins TRBV29-1 and TRBJ2-1; 8 nucleotides match TRBD1. Germline V gene data show CDR1 as SQVTM and CDR2 as ANQGSEA. The CDR3 spans 15 residues. V trimming: 7 bases; J trimming: 0 bases; junction bases outside the gene matches: 8. CDR3 DNA: TGCAGCGGTCCACCCGGGACAGGCTCCTACAATGAGCAGTTCTTC. It yields the protein CSGPPGTGSYNEQFF.

The genes are TRBV5-6 and TRBJ1-4, with a possible D match to TRBD1 (6 bases). The CDR3 is 15 amino acids. Trimming pared 4 bases from V and 8 bases from J, leaving 18 bases between. The germline V gene has CDR1 SGHDT and CDR2 YYEEEE. CDR3 amino acids: CASSIQGSGWEKLFF. The CDR3 coding sequence is TGTGCCAGCAGCATACAGGGATCGGGCTGGGAAAAACTGTTTTTT.

The J gene is TRBJ1-1, the V gene TRBV27; perhaps TRBD1 as D (6 bases). The V and J ends lost 8 bases and 5 bases respectively, with 15 bases between them. The CDR3 has 13 residues. CDR1 and CDR2 from the germline V gene are MNHEY and SMNVEV (reference sequence). CDR3 protein: CASRYSDRTEAFF. CDR3 coding DNA: TGTGCCAGCCGATATTCGGACAGAACTGAAGCTTTCTTT.

V usage is TRBV5-4 and J usage is TRBJ1-1, with 9 bases matching TRBD1. V lost 1 base to trimming and J lost 0 bases; unmatched junction nucleotides: 10. CDR3 size: 18 residues. Germline V gene data show CDR1 as SGHNT and CDR2 as YYREEE (reference sequence). CDR3 DNA: TGTGCCAGCAGCTTGCCCACAGGGGGCCTTATACTGAACACTGAAGCTTTCTTT. It specifies CASSLPTGGLILNTEAFF.

The V and J genes are TRBV6-6 and TRBJ2-7; 7 bases are a match to TRBD1. The germline V gene has CDR1 MNHNY and CDR2 SVGAGI (reference sequence). Trimming cost V 7 bases and J 0 bases; bases outside gene matches: 3. The CDR3 length is 13 residues. For the CDR3, the DNA is TGTGCCAGCAAGGCAGGGGGCTCCTACGAGCAGTACTTC. The encoded protein is CASKAGGSYEQYF.

This clone showed up just once. This sequence joins TRBV6-1 and TRBJ1-5; 10 bases map to TRBD1. Germline assignment: CDR1 MNHNS and CDR2 SASEGT. J was trimmed by 2 bases and V by 4 bases; bases with no gene match: 2. The CDR3 runs to 15 residues. CDR3 in amino acids: CASSVGTGGNQPQHF. The CDR3 DNA reads as TGTGCCAGCAGTGTCGGGACAGGGGGCAATCAGCCCCAGCATTTT.

This clone was detected only a few times. The V and J genes are TRBV5-4 and TRBJ2-3, with TRBD1 as a possible D gene (6 bases). The CDR3 is 16 amino acids. Trimming took 0 bases from V and 3 from J, leaving 14 bases between them. Germline CDR1 and CDR2: SGHNT and YYREEE (reference sequence). The CDR3 DNA is TGTGCCAGCAGCTTGGAAGGGGGAATCGGGACAGATACGCAGTATTTT. Translation: CASSLEGGIGTDTQYF.

This sequence joins TRBV7-2 and TRBJ1-3; D is uncertain. Germline-derived CDR1 and CDR2 are SGHTA and FQGNSA. V was shortened by 3 bases and J by 0 bases, with 6 bases between the two germline ends. The CDR3 runs to 14 residues. The chain's CDR3 is CASSLGRSGNTIYF. Written as DNA, the CDR3 is TGTGCCAGCAGCTTGGGCCGCTCTGGAAACACCATATATTTT.

This clone was seen only a few times. This chain links TRBV7-8 with TRBJ1-1, with D unclear. Germline lookup yields CDR1 SGHVS and CDR2 FQNEAQ. This CDR3 spans 14 amino acids. Trimming stripped 5 bases from V and 0 bases from J, with 10 bases between. In DNA, the CDR3 is TGTGCCAGCAGCCTCGGCGGCCTGAACACTGAAGCTTTCTTT. Its protein is CASSLGGLNTEAFF.

In its sample, this clone was seen a few times. The chain combines TRBV7-9 with TRBJ1-6, with D hard to call. CDR3 length: 17 residues. Germline CDR1 is SEHNR and CDR2 is FQNEAQ (reference sequence). Between the trimmed V and J ends, which lost 3 bases and 3 bases, there was a span of 15 bases. CDR3 in amino acids: CASSLHGLSDYNSPLHF. The CDR3 nucleotides are TGTGCCAGCAGCTTGCACGGTCTCAGCGACTATAATTCACCCCTCCACTTT.

The chain joins TRBV7-3 to TRBJ2-5; D is perhaps TRBD1 (6 bases). Trimming pared 2 bases from V and 7 bases from J, leaving 20 bases between. Germline V lookup: CDR1 SGHTA, CDR2 FQGTGA. The CDR3 is 16 residues long. The CDR3: CASSLSSAAGVATQYF. The CDR3, as DNA: TGTGCCAGCAGCTTATCTTCAGCGGCAGGGGTGGCGACCCAGTACTTC.

This clone was picked up one time. The chain joins TRBV7-3 to TRBJ2-1, with D tentatively TRBD1 (6 bases). Germline CDR1 is SGHTA and CDR2 is FQGTGA. V was shortened by 4 bases and J by 2 bases, with 12 bases between the two germline ends. The CDR3 consists of 15 residues. This CDR3 reads CASSSTGQAYNEQFF. CDR3 nucleotide sequence: TGTGCCAGCAGCTCGACAGGCCAGGCCTACAATGAGCAGTTCTTC.

This chain joins TRBV4-2 and TRBJ2-1; D might be TRBD2 (5 bases). This CDR3 has 17 residues. Deletions cut 1 base from V and 5 bases from J, with 18 bases between. CDR1 is LGHNA, CDR2 YNFKEQ, per germline. CDR3 sequence (DNA): TGTGCCAGCAGCCAAGGAGGTCTAGCAGGATGGGACAATGAGCAGTTCTTC. This codes for CASSQGGLAGWDNEQFF.

The gene calls are TRBV4-2 and TRBJ2-3, with 15 bases identical to TRBD2. Germline V CDR1 and CDR2: LGHNA, YNFKEQ. The CDR3 consists of 20 residues. Trimming at V came to 0 bases and at J to 4 bases, leaving 11 bases not matched to a gene. CDR3 bases: TGTGCCAGCAGCCAAGAGAGTGTTTGGACTAGCGGGGGGGCCGCAGATACGCAGTATTTT. It encodes CASSQESVWTSGGAADTQYF.

The rearrangement uses TRBV25-1 and TRBJ1-2; D gene uncertain. The V and J ends lost 0 bases and 0 bases respectively, with 8 bases between them. The length of the CDR3 is 15 residues. Per germline, CDR1 MGHDK and CDR2 SYGVNS. CDR3 loop: CASSEYAEANYGYTF. CDR3 coding DNA: TGTGCCAGCAGTGAATACGCAGAAGCTAACTATGGCTACACCTTC.

This clone has just a few counts. V usage is TRBV4-1 and J usage is TRBJ2-1, with TRBD2 matching over 12 bases. Germline assignment: CDR1 MGHRA and CDR2 YSYEKL. Trimming at V came to 1 base and at J to 16 bases, leaving 5 bases not matched to a gene. There are 13 residues in the CDR3. The CDR3 loop reads CASSQVLAGGQFF. The CDR3 coding sequence is TGCGCCAGCAGCCAAGTTCTAGCGGGGGGGCAATTCTTC.

This rearrangement joins TRBV29-1 to TRBJ1-3; TRBD1 aligns across 11 bases. CDR1 SQVTM and CDR2 ANQGSEA come from the germline V gene. V gave up 3 bases and J gave up 1 base; unmatched junction bases: 8. This CDR3 contains 17 residues. CDR3 amino acids: CSVEDRGRSGSGNTIYF. In DNA form, the CDR3 reads TGCAGCGTTGAGGACAGGGGGCGATCGGGATCTGGAAACACCATATATTTT.

Details on this clone: Other DNA sequences from this sample encode an identical CDR3 as well. V gene TRBV7-2 combines with J gene TRBJ1-5; maybe TRBD1 (6 bases). Per the germline V gene, CDR1 is SGHTA and CDR2 is FQGNSA. The CDR3 runs 14 residues. Trimming took 4 bases from V and 2 from J, leaving 9 bases between them. This CDR3 reads CASSSRTGNQPQHF. In DNA, the CDR3 is TGTGCCAGCAGCTCCAGGACAGGCAATCAGCCCCAGCATTTT.

The chain is built from TRBV6-4 and TRBJ1-1; D perhaps matches TRBD1 (5 bases). The CDR3 extends over 15 amino acids. The germline gives CDR1 MRHNA, CDR2 SNTAGT. The V end was cut by 2 bases, the J end by 5 bases, with 15 bases between. The CDR3 spells CASSDGRAGQTEAFF. Written as DNA, the CDR3 is TGTGCCAGCAGTGACGGTAGGGCAGGGCAGACTGAAGCTTTCTTT.

The chain links TRBV9 to TRBJ2-5; 7 positions agree with TRBD1. The CDR3 consists of 15 residues. Germline values: CDR1 SGDLS, CDR2 YYNGEE. The ends lost 2 bases at V and 3 bases at J; junction bases unmatched: 7. CDR3 coding DNA: TGTGCCAGCAGCGTTAGGGACAGTCAGAAAGAGACCCAGTACTTC. Translated: CASSVRDSQKETQYF.

V gene TRBV5-1 combines with J gene TRBJ2-4; 7 nucleotides agree with TRBD1. The CDR3 loop spans 20 amino acids. V dropped 0 bases and J dropped 0; count of bases not matched to a gene: 15. Germline V gives CDR1 SGHRS, CDR2 YFSETQ. The CDR3 bases are TGCGCCAGCAGCTTGGGCCGGACAGGAAGTTTAGACCTAGCCAAAAACATTCAGTACTTC. Its protein is CASSLGRTGSLDLAKNIQYF.

This clone appeared once. The rearrangement uses TRBV6-5 and TRBJ2-5; D possibly corresponds to TRBD1 (6 bases). The CDR3 consists of 11 residues. The V end was cut by 8 bases, the J end by 5 bases, with 9 bases between. Germline V gene sequence: CDR1 MNHEY, CDR2 SVGAGI. DNA for the CDR3: TGTGCCAGCCGGCAGGGGGAGACCCAGTACTTC. This codes for CASRQGETQYF.

The V and J genes are TRBV19 and TRBJ2-5, with 8 bases lining up with TRBD2. The CDR3 loop spans 16 amino acids. In germline, CDR1 is LNHDA, CDR2 SQIVND (reference sequence). V lost 4 bases and J lost 1; bases outside the gene matches: 8. The CDR3 loop reads CASSTSARGAQETQYF. CDR3 nucleotide sequence: TGTGCCAGTAGTACCTCGGCGCGGGGGGCCCAAGAGACCCAGTACTTC. The full variable domain, completed using reference TRBV19 and TRBJ2-5, is DGGITQSPKYLFRKEGQNVTLSCEQNLNHDAMYWYRQDPGQGLRLIYYSQIVNDFQKGDIAEGYSVSREKKESFPLTVTSAQKNPTAFYLCASSTSARGAQETQYFGPGTRLLVL.

The J gene is TRBJ2-7, the V gene TRBV5-1; maybe TRBD2 (5 bases). The germline CDR1 and CDR2 sequences are SGHRS and YFSETQ. The V end lost 4 bases, the J end lost 5 bases, and 16 bases lay between the germline ends. This CDR3 is built from 14 residues. The CDR3 here is CASSPFGGRDEQYF. CDR3 in DNA: TGCGCCAGCAGCCCGTTTGGTGGGCGGGACGAGCAGTACTTC.

Judged by abundance, this clone is medium-sized. This chain uses TRBV4-1 with TRBJ1-5; D is unresolved. The CDR3 has 14 amino acids. Germline assignment: CDR1 MGHRA and CDR2 YSYEKL. V dropped 4 bases and J dropped 7 bases, with 14 bases sitting between them. CDR3 residues: CASSPGNFGQPQHF. The CDR3, as DNA: TGCGCCAGCAGCCCCGGGAATTTCGGGCAGCCCCAGCATTTT.

Details on this clone: This same CDR3 is encoded by further DNA sequences in the sample. The rearrangement joins TRBV5-6 to TRBJ2-6; D gene uncertain. CDR1 and CDR2 from the germline V gene are SGHDT and YYEEEE. This CDR3 has 15 amino acids. Trimming took 1 base from V and 2 from J, leaving 7 bases between them. CDR3 in amino acids: CASSLSSAGANVLTF. The CDR3 coding sequence is TGTGCCAGCAGCTTGTCTTCGGCTGGGGCCAACGTCCTGACTTTC.

The chain recombines TRBV28 with TRBJ2-5; the match to TRBD1 covers 7 bases. Near its end, the DNA agrees better with TRBJ2-7, so the J call may be wrong. Looked up from germline, CDR1 is MDHEN and CDR2 is SYDVKM. The CDR3 is 14 residues long. The CDR3 DNA reads as TGTGCCAGCATCACAGGGGCGATGGGGTCCGAGCAGTACTTC. Translating gives CASITGAMGSEQYF.